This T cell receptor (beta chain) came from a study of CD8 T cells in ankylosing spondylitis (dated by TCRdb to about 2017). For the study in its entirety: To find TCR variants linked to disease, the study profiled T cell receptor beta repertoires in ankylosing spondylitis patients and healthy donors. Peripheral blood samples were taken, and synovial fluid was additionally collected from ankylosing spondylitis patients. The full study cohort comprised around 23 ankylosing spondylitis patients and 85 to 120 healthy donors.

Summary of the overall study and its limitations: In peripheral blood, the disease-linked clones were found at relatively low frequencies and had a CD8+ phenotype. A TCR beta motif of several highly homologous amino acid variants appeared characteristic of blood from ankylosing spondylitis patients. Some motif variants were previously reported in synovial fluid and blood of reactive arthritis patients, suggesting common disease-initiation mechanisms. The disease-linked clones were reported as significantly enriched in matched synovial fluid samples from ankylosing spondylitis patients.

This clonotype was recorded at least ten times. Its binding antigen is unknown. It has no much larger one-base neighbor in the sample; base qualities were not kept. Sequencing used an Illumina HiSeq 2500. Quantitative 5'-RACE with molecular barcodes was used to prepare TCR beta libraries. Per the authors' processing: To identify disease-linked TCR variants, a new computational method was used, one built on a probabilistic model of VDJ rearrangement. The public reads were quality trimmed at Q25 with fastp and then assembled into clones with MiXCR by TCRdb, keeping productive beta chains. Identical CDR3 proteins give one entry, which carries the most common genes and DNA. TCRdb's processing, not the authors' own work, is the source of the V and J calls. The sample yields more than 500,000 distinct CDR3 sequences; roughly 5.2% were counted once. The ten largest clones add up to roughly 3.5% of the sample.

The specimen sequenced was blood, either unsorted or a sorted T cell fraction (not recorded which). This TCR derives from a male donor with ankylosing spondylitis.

The DNA is TGTGCCAGCAGCTGGAGGAGCACAGATACGCAGTATTTT. The resulting protein is CASSWRSTDTQYF. The V and J segments used are TRBV7-9 and TRBJ2-3; tentative D gene TRBD2, with 5 bases matching. V is reduced by 4 bases and J by 0 bases, leaving a spacing of 5 bases between them. Taken from the germline V gene (reference sequence), the CDR1 and CDR2 loops are SEHNR and FQNEAQ. The CDR3 covers 13 residues, taking in both the cysteine and the phenylalanine. Solely the CDR3 DNA is kept, with 39 bases framed from the first base.